This T cell receptor beta chain was recovered during a study of blood T cell repertoires in COVID-19. Whole-study context: There were acute and convalescent COVID-19 samples, and they came from the United States, Italy and Spain. PBMCs, B-cell-depleted T cells, or T cells were the source of the cDNA or gDNA that made up the material.

In the source study's methods: For nucleated cells, counts were estimated from reference gene primer amplification. Sequenced by immunoSEQ multiplex PCR; TCRdb stores in-frame clones only, minus some. From that table come the V and J calls and clone size; the DNA was used to work out D and trimming. The sample has about 47,000 clones, 88% seen once. This CDR3 region has 15 residues. Germline values: CDR1 SNHLY, CDR2 FYNNEI. Trimming left V 5 bases short and J 3 bases short, with 14 bases between. This receptor was taken from a man aged 45-65 years with active COVID-19. This chain joins TRBV2 and TRBJ1-3, with a tentative D call TRBD1 (6 bases). Material: peripheral blood. In nucleotides, the CDR3 is TGTGCCAGCAGTAGCACAGGGCTCAGTGGAAACACCATATATTTT. Encoded protein: CASSSTGLSGNTIYF. Full variable domain (remainder filled in from reference TRBV2 and TRBJ1-3): EPEVTQTPSHQVTQMGQEVILRCVPISNHLYFYWYRQILGQKVEFLVSFYNNEISEKSEIFDDQFSVERPDGSNFTLKIRSTKLEDSAMYFCASSSTGLSGNTIYFGEGSWLTVV.